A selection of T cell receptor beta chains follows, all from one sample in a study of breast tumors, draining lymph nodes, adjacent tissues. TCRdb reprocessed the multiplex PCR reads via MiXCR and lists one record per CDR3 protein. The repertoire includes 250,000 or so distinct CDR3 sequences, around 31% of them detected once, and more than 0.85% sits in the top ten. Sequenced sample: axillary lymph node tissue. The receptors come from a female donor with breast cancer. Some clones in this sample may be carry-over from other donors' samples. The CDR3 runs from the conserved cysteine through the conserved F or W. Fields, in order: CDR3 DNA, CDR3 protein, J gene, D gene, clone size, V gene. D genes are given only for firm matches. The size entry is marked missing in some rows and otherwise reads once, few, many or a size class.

TGTGCCAGCAGTTATCCACTGGCCTCCTACGAGCAGTACTTC | CASSYPLASYEQYF | TRBJ2-7 | NA | few | TRBV6-2/TRBV6-3
TGTGCCACCAGCAGAGATGGAGCGGGAGAGACCCAGTACTTC | CATSRDGAGETQYF | TRBJ2-5 | NA | NA | TRBV15
TGCAGTGCTGAAGCCCCGGGACAAGGTTTGACATATGGCTACACCTTC | CSAEAPGQGLTYGYTF | TRBJ1-2 | NA | many | TRBV20-1
TGTGCCAGCAGCGTGGGACGGGTTGGGTCACCCCTCCACTTT | CASSVGRVGSPLHF | TRBJ1-6 | NA | many | TRBV9
TGTGCCAGCGCTCCCGTCGTGAGCGTTGGAAACACCATATATTTT | CASAPVVSVGNTIYF | TRBJ1-3 | NA | many | TRBV2
TGTGCCAGCAGCATAAGAGCTGAGACCCAGTACTTC | CASSIRAETQYF | TRBJ2-5 | NA | many | TRBV6-1
TGCGCCAGCAGCTTGTACAGGGCGGGGGGTTCCAATGAGCAGTTCTTC | CASSLYRAGGSNEQFF | TRBJ2-1 | TRBD2 | few | TRBV5-1
TGCAGCGTTGAAGAGGGGGCGGGAGATGGCTACGAGCAGTACTTC | CSVEEGAGDGYEQYF | TRBJ2-7 | NA | many | TRBV29-1
TGTGCCAGCAGTTTGGGCAGGGCAGCCTACAATGAGCAGTTCTTC | CASSLGRAAYNEQFF | TRBJ2-1 | NA | NA | TRBV27
TGTGCCAGCAGTTTACCGGGGGCTGGCCATAATTCACCCCTCCACTTT | CASSLPGAGHNSPLHF | TRBJ1-6 | NA | many | TRBV28
TGCAGCGTGGAGAGGCCTAGCCAAGAGACCCAGCATTTT | CSVERPSQETQHF | TRBJ1-5 | NA | NA | TRBV29-1
TGTGCCACCAGATCCCCCCTCTACGAGCAGTACTTC | CATRSPLYEQYF | TRBJ2-7 | NA | NA | TRBV28
TGTGCCAGCGCCGTTCCTTCCTATCAGCCCCAGCATTTT | CASAVPSYQPQHF | TRBJ1-5 | NA | many | TRBV6-1
TGTGCCAGCAGTAGTTACGGCAATCAGCCCCAGCATTTT | CASSSYGNQPQHF | TRBJ1-5 | NA | many | TRBV6-5
TGCGCCAGCAGCCACGGCCCGGGACAGGGGGGCAACGAGCAGTACTTC | CASSHGPGQGGNEQYF | TRBJ2-7 | TRBD1 | many | TRBV5-1
TGCAGTGCTAGAAAAGGGAAGGGGGTGAATTCACCCCTCCACTTT | CSARKGKGVNSPLHF | TRBJ1-6 | NA | many | TRBV20-1
TGTGCCACCAGCAGAGGTCGGGGTAGCGACTACAATGAGCAGTTCTTC | CATSRGRGSDYNEQFF | TRBJ2-1 | NA | NA | TRBV15
TGCGCCAGCAGTGCTGAAGACTTACTTCGCTCCTACAATGAGCAGTTCTTC | CASSAEDLLRSYNEQFF | TRBJ2-1 | NA | NA | TRBV5-1
TGTGCCAGCAGCCAAGCTCCGAATGAAAAACTGTTTTTT | CASSQAPNEKLFF | TRBJ1-4 | NA | many | TRBV3-1
TGCGCCAGCAGCTTGGGACTAGCGGCCTACTCCTACAATGAGCAGTTCTTC | CASSLGLAAYSYNEQFF | TRBJ2-1 | TRBD2 | many | TRBV5-1
TGTGCCAGCAGCTTAGCGGGTAGGGGTCTCAATCAGCCCCAGCATTTT | CASSLAGRGLNQPQHF | TRBJ1-5 | NA | many | TRBV7-2
TGTGCCACCAGCAGCTTGGCCGGGACAGCCGAGACCCAGTACTTC | CATSSLAGTAETQYF | TRBJ2-5 | TRBD1 | NA | TRBV15
TGTGCCACCAGTGAAAGTGGGACCCAGTACTTC | CATSESGTQYF | TRBJ2-5 | NA | many | TRBV24-1
TGTGCCAGCAGTCTAGGACAGGGTGAGCGTCAGCCCCAGCATTTT | CASSLGQGERQPQHF | TRBJ1-5 | TRBD1 | NA | TRBV6-1
TGTGCCACCGCTACTAGCGGGAGGCTGGATGAGCAGTTCTTC | CATATSGRLDEQFF | TRBJ2-1 | TRBD2 | many | TRBV10-3
TGCGCCAGCAGCTTGAGACAGGGGCGCGGGTATAGCAATCAGCCCCAGCATTTT | CASSLRQGRGYSNQPQHF | TRBJ1-5 | TRBD1 | many | TRBV5-1
TGCGCCAGCAGCCAACTACAGGTGACCAATTCACCCCTCCACTTT | CASSQLQVTNSPLHF | TRBJ1-6 | NA | many | TRBV4-1
TGCAGTGCTAGCAGACTAGCAGAACGGGATGAGCAGTTCTTC | CSASRLAERDEQFF | TRBJ2-1 | TRBD2 | many | TRBV20-1
TGTGCCAGCAGCCCGGGACAGACGGGTGAGCAGTACTTC | CASSPGQTGEQYF | TRBJ2-7 | TRBD1 | many | TRBV11-1
TGTGCCACCAGTGCCCATGGACTAGCGGGGCCTAATTCACCCCTCCACTTT | CATSAHGLAGPNSPLHF | TRBJ1-6 | NA | NA | TRBV24-1
TGTGCCAGCAACCCGGGACCAACCACCTATGAGCAGTTCTTC | CASNPGPTTYEQFF | TRBJ2-1 | NA | many | TRBV12-3/TRBV12-4